A single sample is the source of the 23 T cell receptor beta chains below, sequenced in a study of T-cell reconstitution after alpha-beta-depleted transplantation in children. TCRbeta library construction was performed incorporating unique molecular identifiers. One entry per CDR3 protein, called by TCRdb with MiXCR from the PCR reads. The sample lists about 400,000 distinct CDR3 sequences; around 15% were seen once. The sample consisted of PBMCs, mostly from graft donor cells, taken 360 days after TCRalphabeta/CD19-depleted stem cell transplant. These receptors all come from a boy under two years old who had a stem cell transplant for Wiskott-Aldrich syndrome, so the T cells may come from the graft donor.

The chain carries TRBV7-2 and TRBJ2-3; D could derive from TRBD1 or TRBD2 (5 bases each). CDR3 length: 16 amino acids. Trimming removed 1 base at V and 1 base at J, with 12 bases between. Germline loops: CDR1 SGHTA, CDR2 FQGNSA. CDR3: CASSLGGTMGTDTQYF. CDR3 nucleotides: TGTGCCAGCAGCTTAGGAGGGACCATGGGCACAGATACGCAGTATTTT.

This clonotype was detected many times. This sequence joins TRBV12-3 or TRBV12-4 and TRBJ2-3; either TRBD1 or TRBD2 may supply D (5 bases each). Trimming left V 3 bases short and J 0 bases short, with 10 bases between. The length of the CDR3 is 15 residues. The CDR3 sequence: CASSFYGGSTDTQYF. The CDR3 DNA is TGTGCCAGCAGTTTTTATGGGGGTAGCACAGATACGCAGTATTTT.

The chain couples TRBV4-1 to TRBJ2-7, with 7 bases aligning to TRBD1. V trimming: 4 bases; J trimming: 2 bases; junction bases outside the gene matches: 11. Germline CDR1 and CDR2: MGHRA and YSYEKL. CDR3 length: 16 residues. In nucleotides, the CDR3 is TGCGCCAGCAGCCCTCGGTACAGGGGCCCCACCTACGAGCAGTACTTC. Translation: CASSPRYRGPTYEQYF.

The rearrangement uses TRBV12-3 or TRBV12-4 and TRBJ2-3; D remains ambiguous. Trimming shortened V by 6 bases and J by 2 bases, and 21 bases separated the two germline ends. The CDR3 consists of 17 residues. CDR3 sequence (DNA): TGTGCCAGCAGCTCAATTCTGGGCGTCGTCAACACAGATACGCAGTATTTT. Its translation: CASSSILGVVNTDTQYF.

This clonotype has only a few counts. This chain links TRBV24-1 with TRBJ2-1; D uncertain. V was clipped by 5 bases and J by 9 bases, with 10 bases between them. CDR1 is KGHDR, CDR2 SFDVKD, per germline. The CDR3 consists of 12 residues. CDR3 sequence: CATSGLLSEQFF. The CDR3 coding sequence is TGTGCCACCAGTGGCCTCTTGAGTGAGCAGTTCTTC.

The J gene is TRBJ2-5, the V gene TRBV18; tentative D call: TRBD1 (5 bases). CDR3 size: 13 residues. Trimming shortened V by 4 bases and J by 5 bases, and 11 bases separated the two germline ends. Germline CDR1 and CDR2: KGHSH and LQKENI. CDR3 sequence: CASSRPTAETQYF. The DNA for the CDR3 is TGTGCCAGCTCACGTCCGACAGCGGAGACCCAGTACTTC. The full variable domain, completed using reference TRBV18 and TRBJ2-5, is NAGVMQNPRHLVRRRGQEARLRCSPMKGHSHVYWYRQLPEEGLKFMVYLQKENIIDESGMPKERFSAEFPKEGPSILRIQQVVRGDSAAYFCASSRPTAETQYFGPGTRLLVL.

This clonotype showed up many times. V and J are TRBV5-5 and TRBJ2-7; 12 bases are shared with TRBD2. The CDR3 totals 18 residues. Trimming took 0 bases from V and 0 from J; bases not matched to a gene: 7. Germline loops: CDR1 SGHKS, CDR2 YYEKEE (reference sequence). The CDR3 is CASSLAKLGLAGSYEQYF. CDR3 in DNA: TGTGCCAGCAGCTTGGCCAAGTTGGGACTAGCGGGCTCCTACGAGCAGTACTTC.

The chain uses TRBV10-2 and TRBJ2-7, with 10 bases fitting TRBD1. The germline V gene encodes CDR1 WSHSY and CDR2 SAAADI. J was trimmed by 6 bases and V by 0 bases; bases with no gene match: 5. This CDR3 region has 15 residues. CDR3 in amino acids: CASSESDRGPIEQYF. The CDR3 nucleotides read TGCGCCAGCAGTGAGTCTGACAGGGGGCCGATCGAGCAGTACTTC.

This clonotype was seen a few times. V gene TRBV29-1 combines with J gene TRBJ2-7; D possibly corresponds to TRBD1 (5 bases). This CDR3 is built from 14 residues. The germline V and J ends were trimmed by 3 bases and 3 bases, with 15 bases remaining between them. CDR1 and CDR2 (germline): SQVTM, ANQGSEA. The CDR3 region is CSVDMGVQGYEQYF. DNA of the CDR3: TGCAGCGTTGATATGGGCGTTCAGGGCTACGAGCAGTACTTC.

This clonotype was picked up a small number of times. This chain connects TRBV7-2 to TRBJ2-7; no reliable D call. V was trimmed by 1 base and J by 1 base, leaving 14 bases between them. Germline V gene lookup returns CDR1 SGHTA and CDR2 FQGNSA. This CDR3 comprises 16 residues. CDR3 coding DNA: TGTGCCAGCAGCTTAGATTGGCCGGCACCTTCCTACGAGCAGTACTTC. Translated: CASSLDWPAPSYEQYF.

V is TRBV10-2 and J is TRBJ1-5, with D possibly matching TRBD1 (5 bases). The CDR3 contains 15 residues. Germline V gene sequence: CDR1 WSHSY, CDR2 SAAADI. V was pared by 3 bases and J by 7 bases, with 16 bases between. The CDR3 region has the DNA TGCGCCAGCAGTGAATATGACAGAGACAACCAGCCCCAGCATTTT. Translated: CASSEYDRDNQPQHF.

This clonotype was detected only a few times. In DNA, the CDR3 is TGTGCCAGCAGTTGGGAGGGGAAAGGCTACAATGAGCAGTTCTTC. Amino acids: CASSWEGKGYNEQFF. The chain links TRBV12-3 or TRBV12-4 to TRBJ2-1, with 7 bases fitting TRBD2. Trimming removed 4 bases from V and 3 bases from J; junction bases left unmatched: 6. The CDR3 sequence is 15 residues long.

The CDR3, as DNA: TGTGCCAGCTCACCCTTGAGCTCGACAGGGCTATTCTACGAGCAGTACTTC. It translates to CASSPLSSTGLFYEQYF. The rearrangement joins TRBV18 to TRBJ2-7; 7 positions agree with TRBD1. The length of the CDR3 is 17 residues. With V trimmed by 3 bases and J by 3 bases, 14 bases remained unmatched. Germline values: CDR1 KGHSH, CDR2 LQKENI.

This clonotype was picked up a small number of times. In nucleotides, the CDR3 is TGTGCCACCCTCCCTACTATTCGGTCCTACAATGAGCAGTTCTTC. As protein: CATLPTIRSYNEQFF. The J gene is TRBJ2-1, the V gene TRBV7-9; D unresolved. Trimming took off 10 bases at V and 1 base at J, with 17 bases between the two ends. The CDR3 loop spans 15 amino acids. The V gene's germline CDR1 is SEHNR and CDR2 FQNEAQ (reference sequence).

This clonotype was picked up one time. The gene calls are TRBV7-2 and TRBJ2-1; no definite D call. The germline CDR1 and CDR2 sequences are SGHTA and FQGNSA. CDR3 length: 15 amino acids. V lost 0 bases and J lost 8, with 14 bases in between. CDR3 region: CASSLAGYTWDEQFF. The CDR3 bases are TGTGCCAGCAGCTTAGCTGGGTACACATGGGATGAGCAGTTCTTC.

The V and J genes are TRBV5-1 and TRBJ1-1; TRBD1 matches at 8 bases. With 0 bases clipped from V and 5 bases from J, the junction kept 6 bases outside the gene matches. Germline CDR1 reads SGHRS; CDR2 reads YFSETQ. The CDR3 runs 15 residues. In DNA, the CDR3 is TGCGCCAGCAGCTTGGGGGGGACAGGAGGGACTGAAGCTTTCTTT. It translates to CASSLGGTGGTEAFF.

V and J are TRBV20-1 and TRBJ2-1; D might be TRBD1 (6 bases). The CDR3 sequence is 14 residues long. V lost 3 bases and J lost 1, with 10 bases in between. In germline, CDR1 is DFQATT, CDR2 SNEGSKA (reference sequence). CDR3 loop: CSASRQASYNEQFF. In nucleotides, the CDR3 is TGCAGTGCTAGCAGACAGGCTTCCTACAATGAGCAGTTCTTC.

This chain connects TRBV7-2 to TRBJ2-4, with D possibly being TRBD1 or TRBD2 (5 bases each). The CDR3 loop spans 15 amino acids. Germline V gene sequence: CDR1 SGHTA, CDR2 FQGNSA. Deletions cut 4 bases from V and 12 bases from J, with 22 bases between. The CDR3 sequence: CASSSWGWARESQYF. The CDR3 nucleotides read TGTGCCAGCAGCTCGTGGGGGTGGGCCAGGGAATCTCAGTACTTC.

The chain has TRBV12-3 or TRBV12-4 and TRBJ2-3; maybe TRBD2 (7 bases). The ends were cut back, 8 bases at V and 0 bases at J, with 15 bases in the middle. This CDR3 is 15 amino acids long. CDR3 nucleotides: TGTGCCAGCGAGGGGGGGGGAACTAGCACAGATACGCAGTATTTT. Its protein is CASEGGGTSTDTQYF.

This chain links TRBV11-2 with TRBJ2-5, with 12 bases lining up with TRBD2. The V segment lost 5 bases and the J segment 0 bases; nucleotides outside the gene matches: 4. This CDR3 comprises 16 residues. Germline V lookup: CDR1 SGHAT, CDR2 FQNNGV. This CDR3 is CASSPGLAGYQETQYF. The CDR3 DNA is TGTGCCAGCAGCCCTGGACTAGCGGGGTACCAAGAGACCCAGTACTTC.

This clonotype was observed a few times. V usage is TRBV12-3 or TRBV12-4 and J usage is TRBJ1-4, with 7 bases lining up with TRBD1. CDR3 length: 14 amino acids. Trimming at V came to 6 bases and at J to 7 bases, leaving 8 bases not matched to a gene. The CDR3 protein is CASRATGWIEKLFF. The CDR3 DNA reads as TGTGCCAGCAGGGCGACAGGGTGGATTGAAAAACTGTTTTTT.

The chain has TRBV2 and TRBJ2-7; D may correspond to TRBD1 or TRBD2 (6 bases each). This CDR3 comprises 15 residues. Trimming took 1 base from V and 5 from J, leaving 15 bases between them. Germline V gene sequence: CDR1 SNHLY, CDR2 FYNNEI. CDR3 region: CASSEERGAMDEQYF. The CDR3 DNA is TGTGCCAGCAGTGAAGAAAGGGGGGCAATGGACGAGCAGTACTTC.

The chain recombines TRBV7-9 with TRBJ2-1; possible D gene TRBD2, 5 bases. Germline loops: CDR1 SEHNR, CDR2 FQNEAQ (reference sequence). This CDR3 comprises 16 residues. V was shortened by 5 bases and J by 1 base, with 15 bases between the two germline ends. The CDR3 coding sequence is TGTGCCAGCAGCCCGCCAGGACTGTATTCCTACAATGAGCAGTTCTTC. This translates into CASSPPGLYSYNEQFF. The whole variable domain, remainder taken from reference TRBV7-9 and TRBJ2-1, is DTGVSQNPRHKITKRGQNVTFRCDPISEHNRLYWYRQTLGQGPEFLTYFQNEAQLEKSRLLSDRFSAERPKGSFSTLEIQRTEQGDSAMYLCASSPPGLYSYNEQFFGPGTRLTVL.